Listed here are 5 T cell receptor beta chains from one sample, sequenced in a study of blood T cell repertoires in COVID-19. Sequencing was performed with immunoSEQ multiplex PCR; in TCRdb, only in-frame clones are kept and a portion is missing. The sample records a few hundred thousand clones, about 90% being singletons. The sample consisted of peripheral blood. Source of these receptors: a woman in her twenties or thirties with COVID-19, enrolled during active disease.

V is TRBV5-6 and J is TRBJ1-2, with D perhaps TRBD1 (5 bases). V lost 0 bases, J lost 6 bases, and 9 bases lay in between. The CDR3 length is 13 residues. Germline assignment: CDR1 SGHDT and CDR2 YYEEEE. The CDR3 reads CASSLGQGDGYTF. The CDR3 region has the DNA TGTGCCAGCAGCTTGGGCCAGGGTGATGGCTACACCTTC.

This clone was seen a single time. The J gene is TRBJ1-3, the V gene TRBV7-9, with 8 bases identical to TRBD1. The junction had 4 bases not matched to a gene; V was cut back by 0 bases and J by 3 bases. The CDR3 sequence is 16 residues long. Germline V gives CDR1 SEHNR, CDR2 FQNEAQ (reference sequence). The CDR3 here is CASSLASGGFGNTIYF. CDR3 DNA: TGTGCCAGCAGCTTAGCGTCAGGGGGCTTTGGAAACACCATATATTTT.

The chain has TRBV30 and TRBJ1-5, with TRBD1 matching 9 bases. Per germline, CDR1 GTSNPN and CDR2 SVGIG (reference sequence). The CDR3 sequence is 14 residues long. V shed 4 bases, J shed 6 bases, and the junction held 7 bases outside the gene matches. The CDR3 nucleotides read TGTGCCTGGAACGACAGGGGGTCGGGTCAGCCCCAGCATTTT. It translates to CAWNDRGSGQPQHF.

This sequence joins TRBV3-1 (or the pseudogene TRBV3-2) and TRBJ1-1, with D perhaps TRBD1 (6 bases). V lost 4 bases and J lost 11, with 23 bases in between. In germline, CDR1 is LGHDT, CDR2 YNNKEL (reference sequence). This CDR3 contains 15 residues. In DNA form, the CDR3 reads TGTGCCAGCAGCCCGTCAAAGAAAACAGGGATGTGGGCTTTCTTT. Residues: CASSPSKKTGMWAFF.

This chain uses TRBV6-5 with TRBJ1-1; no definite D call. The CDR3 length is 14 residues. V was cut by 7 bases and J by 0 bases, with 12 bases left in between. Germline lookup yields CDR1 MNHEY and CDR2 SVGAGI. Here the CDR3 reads CASTLTNMNTEAFF. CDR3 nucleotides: TGTGCCAGCACCCTGACAAACATGAACACTGAAGCTTTCTTT.